This T cell receptor (beta chain) was observed in a study of OX40 agonist ivuxolimab in advanced cancers. On the study more broadly: Every 2 weeks, ivuxolimab was infused into the patients intravenously at between 0.01 and 10 mg/kg. A history of anti-PD-1, anti-PD-L1 or anti-CTLA-4 therapy was acceptable, and 40% had some.

Points on this clone: Antigen unknown.

Method: immunoSEQ multiplex PCR; TCRdb's copy keeps in-frame clones and lacks some. The sample includes around 50,000 clones, 85% to 90% of them seen just once. General study points: Dose levels from 0.1 to 3.0 mg/kg saw CD4+ and CD8+ blood T cells expand clonally by week 6. Expanded clones were, on average, more numerous among CD8+ T cells than CD4+.

The CDR3 is made up of 13 amino acids. The chain links TRBV21-1 to TRBJ1-1; the D segment call TRBD1 is taken from the table without a DNA check. TRBV21-1 is described as a pseudogene. The TCR sequence derives from an adult with an advanced solid tumor such as melanoma, head and neck, liver or kidney cancer. The material was CD4+ or CD8+ T cells sorted from blood, obtained in a trial of the OX40 agonist ivuxolimab. The CDR3 spells CASSRGRDRVAFF. For the CDR3, the DNA is TGTGCCAGCAGCAGGGGGCGGGACAGGGTGGCTTTCTTT.